This is a list of T cell receptor beta chains from one sample in a study of blood T cell repertoires in COVID-19. Data came from immunoSEQ multiplex PCR; TCRdb stores just in-frame clones and leaves some out. The sample includes roughly 100,000 clones, about 90% of them seen just once. The sequenced material came from peripheral blood. The origin of the receptors is a man older than 75 with acute or convalescent COVID-19. Both conserved end residues are part of each CDR3. The order of the fields is clone size, J gene, D gene, V gene, CDR3 DNA, CDR3 protein. A D gene is named only where the DNA matches it firmly. Size tells how often a clone was seen (once, few, many) or the class of an expanded clone, and some rows leave it out.

. TRBJ1-4 . TRBV6-6 TGTGCCAGCAGTTCGGACCTTGAGAGGGTGAGGGAAAAACTGTTTTTT CASSSDLERVREKLFF
. TRBJ1-1 TRBD1 TRBV24-1 TGTGCCACTGTGGGACAGATGAACACTGAAGCTTTCTTT CATVGQMNTEAFF
. TRBJ2-2 . TRBV18 TGTGCCAGCTCATCGGGACACTCGAACACCGGGGAGCTGTTTTTT CASSSGHSNTGELFF
. TRBJ2-3 . TRBV6-2/TRBV6-3 TGTGCCAGCAGCCGATCAGGACAGATAACAGATACGCAGTATTTT CASSRSGQITDTQYF
. TRBJ1-1 . TRBV7-3 TGTGCCAGCAGTGCGACAGGGAACACTGAAGCTTTCTTT CASSATGNTEAFF
. TRBJ1-1 . TRBV23-1 TGCGCCAGCAGTCAATCGGGCCTCGGCGTCACTGAAGCTTTCTTT CASSQSGLGVTEAFF
. TRBJ1-1 TRBD1 TRBV18 TGTGCCAGCTCACCCTGGACAGGACCCGACGGGGCCACTGAAGCTTTCTTT CASSPWTGPDGATEAFF
. TRBJ1-1 . TRBV6-5 TGTGCCAGCAGCCAAGGGCAGGCGGGGGCTTTCTTT CASSQGQAGAFF
once TRBJ1-5 TRBD1 TRBV2 TGTGCCAGCAAGGACAGGGGCCTGGGCAATCAGCCCCAGCATTTT CASKDRGLGNQPQHF
. TRBJ2-4 TRBD1 TRBV4-2 TGTGCCAGCAGCCCAACCCTAGCGGACAGGGGTTTAAACATTCAGTACTTC CASSPTLADRGLNIQYF
. TRBJ2-3 . TRBV7-3 TGTGCCAGCAGCCCGGGGAGCGGGCCCCAGGGGGCGCAGTATTTT CASSPGSGPQGAQYF
once TRBJ2-2 TRBD1 TRBV4-1 TGCGCCAGCAGCACTTCGACAGGGGGCGCCCCCGGGGAGCTGTTTTTT CASSTSTGGAPGELFF
medium-sized TRBJ1-5 . TRBV2 TGTGCCAGCACGTCATGGAGGAGCAATCAGCCCCAGCATTTT CASTSWRSNQPQHF
. TRBJ2-2 TRBD2 TRBV6-2/TRBV6-3 TGTGCCAGCAGTTACCGCGCGGCGGGAGGTGGGACCGGGGAGCTGTTTTTT CASSYRAAGGGTGELFF
. TRBJ2-6 . TRBV7-8 TGTGCCAGCAGCGAACCAGGGTCTGGGGCCAACGTCCTGACTTTC CASSEPGSGANVLTF
. TRBJ1-1 . TRBV18 TGTGCCAGCTCACCACCGGGCCTTCCCGAAGCAGGGGTCTTT CASSPPGLPEAGVF
. TRBJ1-4 . TRBV30 TGTGCCTGGAGACGGGGAACTGCGGTCTACAATGCTGTTGAAAAACTGTTTTTT CAWRRGTAVYNAVEKLFF
. TRBJ2-7 . TRBV3-1/TRBV3-2 TGTGCCAGCAGCCCAAGCGGTCTCAGCTCCTACGAGCAGTACTTC CASSPSGLSSYEQYF
. TRBJ1-5 . TRBV5-6 TGTGCCAGCAGCCGCGCGGCTTTTCAGCCCCAGCATTTT CASSRAAFQPQHF
. TRBJ2-3 TRBD2 TRBV18 TGTGCCAGCTCACCAGGTCGCGGCAGGGGCAGCGGGAGAATCACAGATACGCAGTATTTT CASSPGRGRGSGRITDTQYF
. TRBJ2-1 . TRBV20-1 TGCAGTGCTAGTCTAGTATCCTACAATGAGCAGTTCTTC CSASLVSYNEQFF
few TRBJ1-1 TRBD1 TRBV7-2 TGTGCCAGCAGCTTAGCGAATGGGGGACAGAAAGCTTTCTTT CASSLANGGQKAFF
. TRBJ2-1 . TRBV3-1/TRBV3-2 TGTGCCAGCAGCCTATCCCGGGGCAATGAGCAGTTCTTC CASSLSRGNEQFF
. TRBJ2-3 TRBD2 TRBV3-1/TRBV3-2 TGTGCCAGCAGCCAAGAGTCCGGGAGGGATACGCAGTATTTT CASSQESGRDTQYF
few TRBJ1-1 . TRBV9 TGTGCCAGCGGGCATGGGCAGAACACTGAAGCTTTCTTT CASGHGQNTEAFF
once TRBJ1-5 . TRBV6-4 TGTGCCAGCAGTGATACGGGACACTTCGGAGGTCAGCCCCAGCATTTT CASSDTGHFGGQPQHF
. TRBJ1-1 . TRBV7-3 TGTGCCAGCAGCTTAGCAGGGGTAATGAACACTGAAGCTTTCTTT CASSLAGVMNTEAFF
. TRBJ1-3 . TRBV9 TGTGCCAGCAGCGTAAGCAGGGGTTCTGGAAACACCATATATTTT CASSVSRGSGNTIYF
. TRBJ2-7 TRBD1 TRBV19 TGTGCCAGTCGAAAGACAGGGGAAGGGGGCGAGCAGTACTTC CASRKTGEGGEQYF
once TRBJ2-7 . TRBV7-2 TGTGCCAGCAGCTTTTCTGTATCATCAGGGGGGGAGCAGTACTTC CASSFSVSSGGEQYF
. TRBJ1-2 TRBD1 TRBV2 TGTGCCAGCGAGCCGGACAGGGCAGGCGGCTACACCTTC CASEPDRAGGYTF
. TRBJ1-2 . TRBV4-2 TGTGCCAGCAGCCAAGCGGCGGCGACGTATGGCTACACCTTC CASSQAAATYGYTF
. TRBJ2-6 . TRBV6-1 TGTGCCAGCAGTGATGGCGGGACTGGGGCCAACGTCCTGACTTTC CASSDGGTGANVLTF
. TRBJ2-7 . TRBV21-1 TGTGCCAGCAGCCCAAGGGCGGGGGCGGTCTACGAGCAGTACTTC CASSPRAGAVYEQYF
. TRBJ1-1 TRBD1 TRBV25-1 TGTGCCAGCAGCGCCTGGGACAGACTGAACACTGAAGCTTTCTTT CASSAWDRLNTEAFF
. TRBJ1-6 . TRBV21-1 TGTGCCAGCACCACAGGGCGAGACACCTATAATTCACCCCTCCACTTT CASTTGRDTYNSPLHF
once TRBJ2-6 . TRBV29-1 TGCAGCGTTGCAGCGGGTGGGGCCAACGTCCTGACTTTC CSVAAGGANVLTF
few TRBJ2-2 TRBD1 TRBV19 TGTGCCAGTAGCCCGGACAGGGGGTACACCGGGGAGCTGTTTTTT CASSPDRGYTGELFF
. TRBJ1-1 TRBD1 TRBV5-1 TGCGCCAGCAGCTCGCGAGCCGGGACAGCTGAAGCTTTCTTT CASSSRAGTAEAFF
. TRBJ1-4 . TRBV3-1/TRBV3-2 TGTGCCAGCAGCCAAGATCCCAGTTTTGAAAAACTGTTTTTT CASSQDPSFEKLFF
. TRBJ2-1 . TRBV4-1 TGCGCCAGCAGCCAAGAGGCCGCAAGATACAATGAGCAGTTCTTC CASSQEAARYNEQFF